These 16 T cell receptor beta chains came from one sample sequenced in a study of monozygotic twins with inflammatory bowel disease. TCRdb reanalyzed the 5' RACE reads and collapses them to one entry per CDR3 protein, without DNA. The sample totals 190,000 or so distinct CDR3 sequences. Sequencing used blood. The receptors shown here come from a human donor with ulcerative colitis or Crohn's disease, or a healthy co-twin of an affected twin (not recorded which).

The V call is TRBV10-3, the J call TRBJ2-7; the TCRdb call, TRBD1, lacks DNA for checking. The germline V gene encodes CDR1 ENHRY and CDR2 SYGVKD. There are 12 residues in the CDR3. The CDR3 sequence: CAGSTGNYEQYF.

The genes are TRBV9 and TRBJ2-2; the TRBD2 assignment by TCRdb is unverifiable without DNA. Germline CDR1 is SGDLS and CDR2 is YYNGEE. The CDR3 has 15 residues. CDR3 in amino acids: CASGRDNYNAGELFF. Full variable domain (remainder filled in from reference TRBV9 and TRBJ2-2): DSGVTQTPKHLITATGQRVTLRCSPRSGDLSVYWYQQSLDQGLQFLIQYYNGEERAKGNILERFSAQQFPDLHSELNLSSLELGDSALYFCASGRDNYNAGELFFGEGSRLTVL.

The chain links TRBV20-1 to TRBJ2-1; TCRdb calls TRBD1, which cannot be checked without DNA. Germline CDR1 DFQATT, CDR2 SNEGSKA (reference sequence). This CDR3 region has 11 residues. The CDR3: CSASPGNEQFF.

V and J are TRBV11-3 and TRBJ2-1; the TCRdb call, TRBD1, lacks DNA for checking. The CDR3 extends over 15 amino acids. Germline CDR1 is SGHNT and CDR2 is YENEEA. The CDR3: CASSSKGDRYNEHFF.

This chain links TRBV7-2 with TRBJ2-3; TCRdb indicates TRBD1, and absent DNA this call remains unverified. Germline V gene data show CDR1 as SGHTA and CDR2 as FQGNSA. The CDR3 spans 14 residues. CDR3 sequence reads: CASSTRTGPDTQYF.

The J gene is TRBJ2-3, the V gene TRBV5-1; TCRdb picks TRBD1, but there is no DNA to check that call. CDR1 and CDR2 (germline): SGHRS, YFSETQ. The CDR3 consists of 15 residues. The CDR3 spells CASRSWDRATDTQYF.

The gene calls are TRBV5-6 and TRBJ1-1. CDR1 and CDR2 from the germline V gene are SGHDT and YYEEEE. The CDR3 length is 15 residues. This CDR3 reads CASSLWGGSWAEAFF.

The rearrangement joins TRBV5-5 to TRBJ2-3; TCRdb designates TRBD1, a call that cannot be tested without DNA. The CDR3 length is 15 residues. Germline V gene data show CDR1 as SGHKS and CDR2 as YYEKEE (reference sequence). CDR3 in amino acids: CASSSTGTSPDTQYF.

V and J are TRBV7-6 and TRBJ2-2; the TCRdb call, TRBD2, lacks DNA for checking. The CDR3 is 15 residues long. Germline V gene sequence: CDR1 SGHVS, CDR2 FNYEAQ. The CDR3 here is CASSLLLAGIGELFF.

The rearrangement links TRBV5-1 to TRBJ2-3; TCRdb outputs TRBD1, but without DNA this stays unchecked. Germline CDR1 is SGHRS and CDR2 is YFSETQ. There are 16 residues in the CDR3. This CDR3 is CASSLKRGGSTDTQYF.

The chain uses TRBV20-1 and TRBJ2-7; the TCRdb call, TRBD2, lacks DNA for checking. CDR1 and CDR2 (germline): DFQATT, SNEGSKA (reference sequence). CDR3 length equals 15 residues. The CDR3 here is CSARLAGGHGYEQYF.

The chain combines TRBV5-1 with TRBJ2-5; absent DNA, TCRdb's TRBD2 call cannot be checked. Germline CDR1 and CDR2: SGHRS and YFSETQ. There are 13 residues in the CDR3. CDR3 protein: CASSYGGGETQYF.

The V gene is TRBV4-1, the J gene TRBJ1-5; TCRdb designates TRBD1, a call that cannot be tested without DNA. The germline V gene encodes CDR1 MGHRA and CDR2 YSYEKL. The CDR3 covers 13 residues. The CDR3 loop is CASSQEVGATGHF.

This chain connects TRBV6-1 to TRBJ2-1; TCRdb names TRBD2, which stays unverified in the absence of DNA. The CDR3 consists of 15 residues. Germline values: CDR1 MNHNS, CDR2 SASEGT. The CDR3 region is CASRGDGPSYNEQFF.

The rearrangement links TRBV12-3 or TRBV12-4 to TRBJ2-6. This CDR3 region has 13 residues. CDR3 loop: CASIPSGANVLTF.

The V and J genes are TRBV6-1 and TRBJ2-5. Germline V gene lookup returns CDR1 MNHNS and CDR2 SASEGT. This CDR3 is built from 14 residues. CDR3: CASSAPNEQETQYF.